The entry that follows covers one TCR beta chain sequence. The antigen remains undetermined. The entry originates in a study of cytomegalovirus exposure and HLA in healthy donors. Points from the study as a whole: In vitro confirmation showed three CMV-associated chains to be CMV antigen specific. The productive fraction for most TCR beta V segments was about 90% or about 30% in an earlier analysis. Researchers catalogued around 150 TCR beta chains as cytomegalovirus-associated.

The PCR employed 60 Vbeta primers together with 13 Jbeta primers. Sequencing was performed with immunoSEQ multiplex PCR; in TCRdb, only in-frame clones are kept and a portion is missing. The sample has 150,000 or so clones; around four fifths are singletons. The ends lost 7 bases at V and 7 bases at J; junction bases unmatched: 9. CDR3 length: 14 residues. Germline V gene data show CDR1 as MNHEY and CDR2 as SMNVEV (reference sequence). Sequencing was carried out using PBMCs. The rearrangement uses TRBV27 and TRBJ1-1; TRBD1 agrees at 10 bases. The sequence was obtained from a man between 18 and 35 years old in good health and CMV-seropositive. The CDR3, as DNA: TGTGCCAGCACTCTGACAGGGGGCGCATATGAAGCTTTCTTT. It is translated as CASTLTGGAYEAFF.